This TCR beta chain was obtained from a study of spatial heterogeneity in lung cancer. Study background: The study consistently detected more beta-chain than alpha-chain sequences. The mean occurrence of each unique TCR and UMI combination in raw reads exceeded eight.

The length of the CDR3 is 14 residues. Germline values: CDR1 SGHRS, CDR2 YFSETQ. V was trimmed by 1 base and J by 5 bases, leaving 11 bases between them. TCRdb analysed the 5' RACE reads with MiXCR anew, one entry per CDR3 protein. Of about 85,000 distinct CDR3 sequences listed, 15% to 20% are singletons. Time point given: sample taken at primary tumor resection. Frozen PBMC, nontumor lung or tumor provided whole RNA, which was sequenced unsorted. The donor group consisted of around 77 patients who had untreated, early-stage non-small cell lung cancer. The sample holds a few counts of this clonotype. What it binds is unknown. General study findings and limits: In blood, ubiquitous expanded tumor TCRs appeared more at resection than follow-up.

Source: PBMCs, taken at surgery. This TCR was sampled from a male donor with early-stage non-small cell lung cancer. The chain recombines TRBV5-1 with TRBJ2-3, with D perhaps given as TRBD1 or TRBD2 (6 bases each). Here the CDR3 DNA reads TGCGCCAGCAGCTTGTCGGGGGCAGGAGATACGCAGTATTTT. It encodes CASSLSGAGDTQYF.